The T cell receptor (beta chain) described here comes from a study of beta chain features in type 1 diabetes (dated by TCRdb to about 2018). Looking at the study overall: Mean age, gender distribution, total cell number and subset yield were not different between patients and healthy donors. A total of roughly 98,000,000 sorted cells were examined across all samples, and RNA yield correlated strongly with the number of cells per subset. In the study, TCRB repertoires of sorted circulating CD4+ T cell subsets from recently diagnosed type 1 diabetes patients were compared with those of matched healthy donors. Regulatory and stem cell-like memory subsets were isolated from only 8 patients and about 8 healthy donors, whereas naive and central memory subsets came from all 30 or so donors. Here is what the overall study found, with its caveats: Because the HLA sub-analyses included only small numbers of individuals, any influence of HLA type on TCRB rearrangement was left unresolved. Type 1 diabetes patients showed a moderate but significant shortening of TCRB CDR3 length in all four CD4+ subsets. Fewer insertions and more nucleotide deletions at VDJ recombination sites were observed in patients with type 1 diabetes, implying thymic rearrangement abnormalities. Shorter templates might be favored by PCR, yet because patient and control samples were amplified and corrected together, any such skew would affect both groups equally. Naive, central memory and regulatory TCRB repertoires appeared to be more similar among patients than among healthy donors. Because cDNA was sequenced instead of genomic DNA, highly expressing activated cells could be over-represented, though the groups showed no difference in activation or CD3 levels.

V drops 5 bases and J drops 5 bases, leaving 11 bases in between. The germline V gene (reference sequence) supplies CDR1 SGHNT and CDR2 YYREEE. There are 13 amino acids in the CDR3, from cysteine to phenylalanine inclusive. Only the CDR3 DNA is retained, 39 bases long and in frame from the first base. This clone showed up just a few times. Its antigen is still unknown. Per-base quality was not reported, and no clone a single base away is much larger than it. Each donor gave one peripheral blood draw, averaging approximately 120 mL, which was collected into heparinised tubes. Naive, central memory, regulatory and stem cell-like memory CD4+ T cells were sorted on a BD FACSAria II using a panel including CD45RO, CCR7, CD25, CD127, CD95 and CD27. All sorted populations exceeded 95% purity. PBMCs were separated immediately by Lymphoprep density gradient centrifugation and were stained directly, without being cultured. So that batch effects would be minimized, each experiment stained and sorted samples in pairs, pairing one healthy donor with one patient.

All of the isolated RNA was reverse transcribed with the High Capacity cDNA Reverse Transcription Kit, so expressed TCRB transcripts were sequenced. Deep immunoSEQ sequencing was applied to naive, central memory and regulatory T cell samples, giving an average of around 3.4 million total reads per sample. Sorted cells were lysed in RLT buffer, and RNA was extracted using DNase-treated RNeasy Micro or Mini kits according to cell number. Each cell subset was processed separately to prevent cross-contamination, with patient and healthy donor samples processed together. The immunoSEQ multiplex PCR was used to amplify TCRB sequences from cDNA, yielding 87-bp fragments that span the CDR3 region. Amplicons were sequenced on the Illumina HiSeq platform. The authors processed their data as follows. Synthetic template baselines were used to correct PCR bias computationally, reads within Hamming distance 2 were collapsed together, and singletons that could not be merged were discarded. Reads were aligned against IMGT so that V, D and J genes, CDR3 length and insertions or deletions at six rearrangement sites could be assigned. Within each subset, clonotype counts were normalized to sorted cell number, after which true diversity and Gini coefficients were computed with the tcR R package. The overlap coefficient, calculated on TCRB nucleotide sequences, was used to quantify repertoire sharing. As stored in TCRdb, this immuneACCESS dataset retains in-frame rearrangements with V and J assigned. A fraction of the clones does not appear; measured against another copy, unresolved V genes explain less than half of the discrepancy, and the remainder lacks a known reason. V and J calls and clone size are given by that table; D and trimming were obtained from the DNA. The sample records fewer than 350,000 clones, about 8% of which are singletons. Approximately 1% of the sample is in the top ten clones.

Sequencing input: central memory CD4+ T cells from blood. The rearrangement combines TRBV5-4 with TRBJ2-4; 5 matching bases give a weak D call of TRBD1. This clonotype originated in a woman aged 18 to 35 in good health. In nucleotide form, the sequence is TGTGCCAGCAGGCGGTGGGGCCAAAACATTCAGTACTTC. This is translated as CASRRWGQNIQYF.